This T cell receptor beta chain is from a study of monozygotic twins with inflammatory bowel disease. UMIs with a 6-nucleotide sample barcode were added by template switching. TCRdb re-called the 5' RACE reads and gives one entry per CDR3 protein, without DNA. The sample table sets out about 93,000 distinct CDR3 sequences. The CDR3 has 14 amino acids. Germline CDR1 reads SEHNR; CDR2 reads FQNEAQ (reference sequence). Blood was drawn at roughly 2.6 ml per donor. The source material was blood. The sequence derives from a human donor with ulcerative colitis or Crohn's disease, or a healthy co-twin of an affected twin (not recorded which). This chain joins TRBV7-9 and TRBJ1-2. The CDR3 protein is CASSLVLDPYGYTF.